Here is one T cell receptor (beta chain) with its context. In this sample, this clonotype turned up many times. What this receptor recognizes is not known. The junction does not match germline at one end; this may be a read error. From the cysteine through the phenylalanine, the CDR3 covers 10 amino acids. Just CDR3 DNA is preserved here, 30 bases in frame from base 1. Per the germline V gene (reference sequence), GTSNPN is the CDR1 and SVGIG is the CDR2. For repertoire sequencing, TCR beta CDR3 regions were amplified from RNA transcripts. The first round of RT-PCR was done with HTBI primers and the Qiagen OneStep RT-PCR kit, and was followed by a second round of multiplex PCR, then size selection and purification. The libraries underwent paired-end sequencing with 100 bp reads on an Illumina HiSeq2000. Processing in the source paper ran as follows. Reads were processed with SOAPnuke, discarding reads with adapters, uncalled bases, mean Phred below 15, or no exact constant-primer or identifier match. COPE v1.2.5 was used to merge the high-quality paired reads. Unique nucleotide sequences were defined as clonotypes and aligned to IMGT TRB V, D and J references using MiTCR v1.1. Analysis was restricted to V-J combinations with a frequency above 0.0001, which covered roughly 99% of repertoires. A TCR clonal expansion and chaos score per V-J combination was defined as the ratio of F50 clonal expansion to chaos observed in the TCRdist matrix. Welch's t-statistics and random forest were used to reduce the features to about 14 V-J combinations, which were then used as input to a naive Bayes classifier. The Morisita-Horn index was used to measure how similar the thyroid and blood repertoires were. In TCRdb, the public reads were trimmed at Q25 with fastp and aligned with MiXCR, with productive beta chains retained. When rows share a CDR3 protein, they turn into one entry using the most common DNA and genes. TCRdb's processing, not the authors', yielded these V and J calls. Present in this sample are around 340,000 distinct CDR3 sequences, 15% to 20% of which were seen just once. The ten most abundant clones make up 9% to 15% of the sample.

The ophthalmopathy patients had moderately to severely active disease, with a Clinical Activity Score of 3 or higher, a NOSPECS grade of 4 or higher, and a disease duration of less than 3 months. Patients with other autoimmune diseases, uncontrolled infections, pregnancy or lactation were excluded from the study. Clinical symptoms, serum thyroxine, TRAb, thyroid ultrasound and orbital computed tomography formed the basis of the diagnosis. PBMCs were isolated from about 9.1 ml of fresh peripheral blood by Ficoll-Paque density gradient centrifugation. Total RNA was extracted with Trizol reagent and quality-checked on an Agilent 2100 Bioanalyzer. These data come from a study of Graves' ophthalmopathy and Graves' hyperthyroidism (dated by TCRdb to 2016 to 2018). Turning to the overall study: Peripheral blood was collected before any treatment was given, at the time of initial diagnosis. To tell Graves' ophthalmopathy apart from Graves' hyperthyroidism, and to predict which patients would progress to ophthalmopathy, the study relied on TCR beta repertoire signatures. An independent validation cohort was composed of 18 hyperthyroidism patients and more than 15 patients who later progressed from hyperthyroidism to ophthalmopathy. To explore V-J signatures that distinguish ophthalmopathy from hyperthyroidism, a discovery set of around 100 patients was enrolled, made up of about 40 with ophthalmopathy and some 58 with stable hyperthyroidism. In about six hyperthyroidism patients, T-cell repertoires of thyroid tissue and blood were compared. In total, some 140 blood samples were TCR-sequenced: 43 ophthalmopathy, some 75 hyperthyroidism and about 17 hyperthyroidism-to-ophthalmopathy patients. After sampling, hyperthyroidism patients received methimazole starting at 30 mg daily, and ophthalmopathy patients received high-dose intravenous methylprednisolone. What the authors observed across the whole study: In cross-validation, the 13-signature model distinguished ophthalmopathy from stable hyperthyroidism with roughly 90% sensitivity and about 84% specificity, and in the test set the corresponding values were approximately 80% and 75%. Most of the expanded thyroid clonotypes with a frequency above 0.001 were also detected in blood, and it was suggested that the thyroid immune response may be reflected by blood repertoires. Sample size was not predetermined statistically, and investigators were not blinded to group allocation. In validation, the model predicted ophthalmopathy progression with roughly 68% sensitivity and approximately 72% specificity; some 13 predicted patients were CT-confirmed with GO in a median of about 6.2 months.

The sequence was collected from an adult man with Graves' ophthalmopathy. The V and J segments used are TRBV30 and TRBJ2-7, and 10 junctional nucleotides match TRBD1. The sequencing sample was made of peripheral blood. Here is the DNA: TGTGCCGGGGGACAGGGGACCTTTCTTTTC. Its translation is CAGGQGTFLF.